The 29 T cell receptor beta chains in this list originate from one sample, sequenced in a study of B cell selection in AIRE deficiency. TCRdb keeps only in-frame clones here, not all; method: immunoSEQ multiplex PCR. The table lists about 24,000 clones, around 97% of them singletons. CD4+CD127+ cells were sorted as the conventional CD4 T cells. The sequenced sample consisted of conventional CD4+ T cells sorted from PBMCs. The receptors shown here come from a human donor with AIRE deficiency.

V usage is TRBV11-3 and J usage is TRBJ2-1; weak D call: TRBD2 (5 bases). V lost 0 bases, J lost 8 bases, and 5 bases lay in between. This CDR3 region has 12 residues. Germline values: CDR1 SGHNT, CDR2 YENEEA. The CDR3 DNA follows: TGTGCCAGCAGCTTAGATAGCGATGAGCAGTTCTTC. Translating it yields CASSLDSDEQFF.

The chain recombines TRBV29-1 with TRBJ2-5, with a tentative D call TRBD2 (6 bases). The CDR3 is made up of 13 amino acids. Trimming removed 8 bases at V and 5 bases at J, with 18 bases between. Germline V gene data show CDR1 as SQVTM and CDR2 as ANQGSEA. In DNA form, the CDR3 reads TGCAGCTGTTCGGGGGTTGGCGGGGAGACCCAGTACTTC. This encodes CSCSGVGGETQYF.

The V and J genes are TRBV5-4 and TRBJ2-1; maybe TRBD2 (5 bases). Germline-derived CDR1 and CDR2 are SGHNT and YYREEE (reference sequence). CDR3 length equals 13 residues. Trimming took 4 bases from V and 9 from J, leaving 14 bases between them. DNA of the CDR3: TGTGCCAGCAGCCTAGCTTCGAATACTGAGCAGTTCTTC. It is translated as CASSLASNTEQFF.

Comment on this clone: The sample has other DNA sequences that encode this CDR3 too. The chain joins TRBV9 to TRBJ1-3; TRBD1 matches 9 bases. V dropped 3 bases and J dropped 4; count of bases not matched to a gene: 2. Germline-derived CDR1 and CDR2 are SGDLS and YYNGEE. This CDR3 comprises 14 residues. CDR3 residues: CASSATGGGNTIYF. CDR3 DNA: TGTGCCAGCAGCGCGACAGGGGGAGGAAACACCATATATTTT.

The chain links TRBV27 to TRBJ2-1; TRBD2 aligns across 7 bases. In germline, CDR1 is MNHEY, CDR2 SMNVEV (reference sequence). This CDR3 spans 17 amino acids. With 8 bases clipped from V and 8 bases from J, the junction kept 21 bases outside the gene matches. For the CDR3, the DNA is TGTGCCAGCCCAGAAGAGGGGAGCACTAAGCGGGACCATGAGCAGTTCTTC. Its translation: CASPEEGSTKRDHEQFF.

V usage is TRBV19 and J usage is TRBJ1-2; 8 bases fit TRBD1. The CDR3 loop spans 13 amino acids. CDR1 is LNHDA and CDR2 is SQIVND in the germline V gene (reference sequence). The junction had 6 bases not matched to a gene; V was cut back by 11 bases and J by 1 base. CDR3 residues: CAARDRNNYGYTF. In DNA, the CDR3 is TGTGCCGCCAGGGACAGGAATAACTATGGCTACACCTTC.

The chain has TRBV7-2 and TRBJ2-5; 8 bases match TRBD1. V gave up 4 bases and J gave up 5 bases; unmatched junction bases: 6. This CDR3 region has 14 residues. Per germline, CDR1 SGHTA and CDR2 FQGNSA. DNA for the CDR3: TGTGCCAGCAGCTCCGCCGGACAGGGCGAGACCCAGTACTTC. Its protein product is CASSSAGQGETQYF.

The chain carries TRBV18 and TRBJ2-7; 11 positions agree with TRBD2. The V and J ends lost 2 bases and 3 bases, in that order; junction bases with no gene match: 3. The CDR3 loop spans 15 amino acids. CDR1 is KGHSH, CDR2 LQKENI, per germline. The CDR3: CASSPGTSGVYEQYF. The CDR3 DNA follows: TGTGCCAGCTCACCAGGGACTAGCGGAGTCTACGAGCAGTACTTC.

This sequence joins TRBV5-5 and TRBJ2-7; 10 nucleotides line up with TRBD1. The V segment lost 5 bases and the J segment 7 bases; nucleotides outside the gene matches: 6. This CDR3 has 13 residues. Germline CDR1 and CDR2: SGHKS and YYEKEE (reference sequence). In nucleotides, the CDR3 is TGTGCCAGCAGTTGGACAGGGGGGGGAGAGCAGTACTTC. This gives the protein CASSWTGGGEQYF.

The chain recombines TRBV15 with TRBJ2-3; D is perhaps TRBD2 (5 bases). From germline, CDR1 is LNHNV and CDR2 YYDKDF (reference sequence). Trimming took off 3 bases at V and 1 base at J, with 11 bases between the two ends. CDR3 length: 15 amino acids. In DNA form, the CDR3 reads TGTGCCACCAGCAGGGACTCGTTCGGCACAGATACGCAGTATTTT. Its protein product is CATSRDSFGTDTQYF.

The chain joins TRBV11-2 to TRBJ1-4; tentative D call: TRBD1 (6 bases). Germline V gene lookup returns CDR1 SGHAT and CDR2 FQNNGV. The V and J ends lost 3 bases and 8 bases respectively, with 16 bases between them. CDR3 size: 15 residues. The CDR3 protein is CASSLWGRGEEKLFF. CDR3 nucleotide sequence: TGTGCCAGCAGCTTGTGGGGCAGGGGTGAGGAAAAACTGTTTTTT.

As DNA, the CDR3 is TGTGCAGCGGGAGTTTTGGCAGATACGCAGTATTTT. This sequence encodes CAAGVLADTQYF. The rearrangement joins TRBV19 to TRBJ2-3; TRBD2 matches at 8 bases. Germline lookup yields CDR1 LNHDA and CDR2 SQIVND (reference sequence). The CDR3 is made up of 12 amino acids.

The CDR3 here is CASSFRTSNYEQYF. The CDR3 DNA follows: TGTGCCAGCAGCTTCCGGACCTCGAACTACGAGCAGTACTTC. The chain joins TRBV7-2 to TRBJ2-7, with no clear D. The germline gives CDR1 SGHTA, CDR2 FQGNSA. The V gene lost 3 bases and the J gene lost 3 bases, with 12 bases spanning the gap. The CDR3 extends over 14 amino acids. The full variable domain, in which reference TRBV7-2 and TRBJ2-7 provide the parts outside the CDR3, is GAGVSQSPSNKVTEKGKDVELRCDPISGHTALYWYRQSLGQGLEFLIYFQGNSAPDKSGLPSDRFSAERTGGSVSTLTIQRTQQEDSAVYLCASSFRTSNYEQYFGPGTRLTVT.

This clone was detected once. The chain couples TRBV21-1 to TRBJ1-5. TRBV21-1 is recorded as a pseudogene. The CDR3 length is 14 residues. The CDR3 reads CASSMGSGNQPQHF. The CDR3 DNA reads TGTGCCAGCAGCATGGGCAGCGGCAATCAGCCCCAGCATTTT.

The J gene is TRBJ2-1, the V gene TRBV4-3; D call uncertain. The V gene lost 0 bases and the J gene lost 2 bases, with 8 bases spanning the gap. Germline V lookup: CDR1 LGHNA, CDR2 YSLEER. The CDR3 totals 15 residues. The CDR3: CASSQDHGPYNEQFF. The CDR3 DNA reads as TGCGCCAGCAGCCAAGATCACGGACCCTACAATGAGCAGTTCTTC.

The CDR3 spells CASRTPLVTNEQFF. As DNA, the CDR3 is TGTGCCAGCAGGACGCCTCTCGTGACCAATGAGCAGTTCTTC. The V and J genes are TRBV28 and TRBJ2-1; no clear D gene. The CDR3 has 14 amino acids. Between the trimmed V and J ends, which lost 6 bases and 6 bases, there was a span of 15 bases. Germline CDR1 reads MDHEN; CDR2 reads SYDVKM. The full variable domain, rest sourced from reference TRBV28 and TRBJ2-1, is DVKVTQSSRYLVKRTGEKVFLECVQDMDHENMFWYRQDPGLGLRLIYFSYDVKMKEKGDIPEGYSVSREKKERFSLILESASTNQTSMYLCASRTPLVTNEQFFGPGTRLTVL.

V gene TRBV5-1 combines with J gene TRBJ2-7; TRBD1 matches at 7 bases. The CDR3 totals 15 residues. After removal of 4 bases from V and 2 bases from J, the junction contained 9 bases not matched to a gene. Germline CDR1 is SGHRS and CDR2 is YFSETQ. In nucleotides, the CDR3 is TGCGCCAGCAGCCCGTCGACAGGGAACCCCTACGAGCAGTACTTC. Translated: CASSPSTGNPYEQYF. Drawing the rest from reference TRBV5-1 and TRBJ2-7, the complete variable domain is KAGVTQTPRYLIKTRGQQVTLSCSPISGHRSVSWYQQTPGQGLQFLFEYFSETQRNKGNFPGRFSGRQFSNSRSEMNVSTLELGDSALYLCASSPSTGNPYEQYFGPGTRLTVT.

The rearrangement joins TRBV2 to TRBJ2-7; the match to TRBD1 covers 7 bases. With 6 bases clipped from V and 1 base from J, the junction kept 3 bases outside the gene matches. Per the germline V gene, CDR1 is SNHLY and CDR2 is FYNNEI. The CDR3 runs to 13 residues. The CDR3 is CASSGTASYEQYF. The CDR3 DNA follows: TGTGCCAGCAGCGGGACAGCATCCTACGAGCAGTACTTC.

The V call is TRBV5-1, the J call TRBJ2-3; D is undetermined. The germline V gene encodes CDR1 SGHRS and CDR2 YFSETQ. The CDR3 sequence is 14 residues long. Trimming stripped 0 bases from V and 1 base from J, with 6 bases between. The CDR3 DNA sequence: TGCGCCAGCAGCTTGGCGGCCGGCACAGATACGCAGTATTTT. It codes for CASSLAAGTDTQYF. Complete variable domain (other parts from reference TRBV5-1 and TRBJ2-3): KAGVTQTPRYLIKTRGQQVTLSCSPISGHRSVSWYQQTPGQGLQFLFEYFSETQRNKGNFPGRFSGRQFSNSRSEMNVSTLELGDSALYLCASSLAAGTDTQYFGPGTRLTVL.

The gene calls are TRBV19 and TRBJ1-6, with 10 bases that match TRBD1. The CDR3 runs to 15 residues. Germline CDR1 reads LNHDA; CDR2 reads SQIVND (reference sequence). The V gene end was trimmed by 5 bases and the J gene end by 7 bases; junction bases not matched to a gene: 5. For the CDR3, the DNA is TGTGCCAGTAGTCCCTCGGACAGGGGGAATTCACCCCTCCACTTT. Encoded protein: CASSPSDRGNSPLHF.

V gene TRBV29-1 combines with J gene TRBJ2-3; D is possibly TRBD1 or TRBD2 (6 bases each). The length of the CDR3 is 14 residues. V was pared by 7 bases and J by 7 bases, with 21 bases between. Germline CDR1 SQVTM, CDR2 ANQGSEA. Here the CDR3 DNA reads TGCAGCGCCCATCCCAATGGGGGGCAATATACGCAGTATTTT. Translation gives CSAHPNGGQYTQYF.

The chain employs TRBV6-1 and TRBJ2-2; D gene uncertain. The CDR3 is made up of 14 amino acids. The germline V and J ends were trimmed by 7 bases and 1 base, with 10 bases remaining between them. The germline CDR1 and CDR2 sequences are MNHNS and SASEGT. The CDR3 coding sequence is TGTGCCAGCACCACAACACGGAACACCGGGGAGCTGTTTTTT. Translating gives CASTTTRNTGELFF.

The J gene is TRBJ1-4, the V gene TRBV30; no clear D gene. Between the trimmed V and J ends, which lost 3 bases and 7 bases, there was a span of 15 bases. CDR3 length: 14 amino acids. Germline-derived CDR1 and CDR2 are GTSNPN and SVGIG (reference sequence). The chain's CDR3 is CAWSASETSEKLFF. Written as DNA, the CDR3 is TGTGCCTGGAGCGCATCCGAGACCTCTGAAAAACTGTTTTTT.

The CDR3 protein is CASSLRPGMGDTQYF. CDR3 nucleotides: TGTGCCAGCAGCTTGAGACCAGGGATGGGAGATACGCAGTATTTT. The chain carries TRBV5-6 and TRBJ2-3; a weak D match, TRBD1 (5 bases). The CDR3 spans 15 residues. V was clipped by 1 base and J by 5 bases, with 14 bases between them. Germline V gives CDR1 SGHDT, CDR2 YYEEEE.

The V gene is TRBV7-3, the J gene TRBJ2-3, with TRBD1 as a possible D gene (6 bases). This CDR3 region has 15 residues. From germline, CDR1 is SGHTA and CDR2 FQGTGA. V was shortened by 1 base and J by 2 bases, with 10 bases between the two germline ends. Here the CDR3 reads CASSLRGRDTDTQYF. CDR3 nucleotide sequence: TGTGCCAGCAGCTTAAGGGGGCGAGACACAGATACGCAGTATTTT.

In its sample, this clone was seen once. The chain has TRBV18 and TRBJ1-3, with a weak D call TRBD1 (5 bases). The germline V gene has CDR1 KGHSH and CDR2 LQKENI. Trimming cost V 3 bases and J 4 bases, with 13 bases left between them. The length of the CDR3 is 15 residues. The CDR3 nucleotides read TGTGCCAGCTCACCGATCCAGGGACTCGGAAACACCATATATTTT. Translation: CASSPIQGLGNTIYF.

This rearrangement joins TRBV5-6 to TRBJ1-2, with D perhaps matching TRBD1 (5 bases). The CDR3 contains 15 residues. CDR1 SGHDT and CDR2 YYEEEE come from the germline V gene. The ends were cut back, 4 bases at V and 7 bases at J, with 20 bases in the middle. The CDR3 coding sequence is TGTGCCAGCAGCCCTGGGGGGAGGCAGGAACCTGGCTACACCTTC. Residues: CASSPGGRQEPGYTF.

This clone was found once. The chain combines TRBV28 with TRBJ1-5, with D possibly being TRBD1 (5 bases). CDR3 length equals 13 residues. V was shortened by 1 base and J by 9 bases, with 10 bases between the two germline ends. CDR1 and CDR2 (germline): MDHEN, SYDVKM. CDR3 residues: CASSLLGGLPQHF. CDR3 nucleotides: TGTGCCAGCAGTTTATTGGGGGGGTTGCCCCAGCATTTT. The full variable domain, in which reference TRBV28 and TRBJ1-5 provide the parts outside the CDR3, is DVKVTQSSRYLVKRTGEKVFLECVQDMDHENMFWYRQDPGLGLRLIYFSYDVKMKEKGDIPEGYSVSREKKERFSLILESASTNQTSMYLCASSLLGGLPQHFGDGTRLSIL.

This clone was seen just once. The V gene is TRBV5-5, the J gene TRBJ1-2; D remains ambiguous. Germline CDR1 reads SGHKS; CDR2 reads YYEKEE (reference sequence). Trimming pared 0 bases from V and 5 bases from J, leaving 5 bases between. The CDR3 contains 12 residues. The CDR3: CASSLADYGYTF. As DNA, the CDR3 is TGTGCCAGCAGCTTGGCTGATTATGGCTACACCTTC.